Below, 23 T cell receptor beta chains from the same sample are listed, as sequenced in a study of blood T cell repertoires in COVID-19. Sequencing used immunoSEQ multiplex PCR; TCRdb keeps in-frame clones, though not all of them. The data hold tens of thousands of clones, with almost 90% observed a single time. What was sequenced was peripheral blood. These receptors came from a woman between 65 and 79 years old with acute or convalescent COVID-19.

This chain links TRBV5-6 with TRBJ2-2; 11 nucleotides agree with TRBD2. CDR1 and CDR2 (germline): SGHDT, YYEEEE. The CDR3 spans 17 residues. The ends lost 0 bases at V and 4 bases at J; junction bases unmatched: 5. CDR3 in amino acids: CASSLVIAGGSTGELFF. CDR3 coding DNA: TGTGCCAGCAGCTTGGTAATAGCGGGAGGGTCCACCGGGGAGCTGTTTTTT.

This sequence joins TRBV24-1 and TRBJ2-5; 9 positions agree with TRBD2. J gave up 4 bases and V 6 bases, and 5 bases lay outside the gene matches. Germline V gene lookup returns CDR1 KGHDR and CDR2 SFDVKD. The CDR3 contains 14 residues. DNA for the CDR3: TGTGCCACCAGTCCCGCGGGGGGGCGAGAGACCCAGTACTTC. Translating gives CATSPAGGRETQYF.

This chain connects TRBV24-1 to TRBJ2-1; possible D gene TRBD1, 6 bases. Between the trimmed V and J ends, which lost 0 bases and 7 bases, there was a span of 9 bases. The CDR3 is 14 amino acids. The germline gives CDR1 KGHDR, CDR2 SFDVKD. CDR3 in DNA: TGTGCCACCAGTGATTTGGGGGGCCGGAATGAGCAGTTCTTC. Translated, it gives CATSDLGGRNEQFF.

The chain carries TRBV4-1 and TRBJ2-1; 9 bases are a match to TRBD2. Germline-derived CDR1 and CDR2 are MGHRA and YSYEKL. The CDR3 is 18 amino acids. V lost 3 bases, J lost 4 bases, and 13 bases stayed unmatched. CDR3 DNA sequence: TGCGCCAGCAGCCACCCAGCTCGGGGACTAGCATTATACAATGAGCAGTTCTTC. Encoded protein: CASSHPARGLALYNEQFF.

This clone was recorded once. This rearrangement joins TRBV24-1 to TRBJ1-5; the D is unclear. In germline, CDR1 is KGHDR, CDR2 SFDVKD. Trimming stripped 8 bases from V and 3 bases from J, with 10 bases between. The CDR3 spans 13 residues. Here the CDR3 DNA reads TGTGCCACCATGGCTGGCATCAATCAGCCCCAGCATTTT. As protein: CATMAGINQPQHF.

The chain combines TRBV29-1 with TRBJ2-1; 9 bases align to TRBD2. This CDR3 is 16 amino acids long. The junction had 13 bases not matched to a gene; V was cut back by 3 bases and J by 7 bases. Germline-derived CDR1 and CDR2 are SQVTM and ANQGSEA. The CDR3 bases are TGCAGCGTTGATGGCCAGCTAGCGGGGCTGTTAAATGAGCAGTTCTTC. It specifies CSVDGQLAGLLNEQFF.

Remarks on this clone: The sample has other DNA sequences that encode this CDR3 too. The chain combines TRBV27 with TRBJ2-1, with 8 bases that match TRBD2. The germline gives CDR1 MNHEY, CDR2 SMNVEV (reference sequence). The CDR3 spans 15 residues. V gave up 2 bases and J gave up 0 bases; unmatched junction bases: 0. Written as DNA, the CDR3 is TGTGCCAGCAGTTTAAGCGGGAGCTCCTACAATGAGCAGTTCTTC. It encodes CASSLSGSSYNEQFF.

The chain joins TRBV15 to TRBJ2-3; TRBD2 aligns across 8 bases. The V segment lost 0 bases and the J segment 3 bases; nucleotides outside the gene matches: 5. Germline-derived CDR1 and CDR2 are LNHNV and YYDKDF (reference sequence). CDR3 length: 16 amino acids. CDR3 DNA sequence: TGTGCCACCAGCAGAGATATCGCTAGCGGGACAGATACGCAGTATTTT. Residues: CATSRDIASGTDTQYF.

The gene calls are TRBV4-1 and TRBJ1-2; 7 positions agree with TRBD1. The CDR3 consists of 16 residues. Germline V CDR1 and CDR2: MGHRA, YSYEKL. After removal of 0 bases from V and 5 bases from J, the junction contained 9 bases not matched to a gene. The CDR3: CASSQEEGQTAYGYTF. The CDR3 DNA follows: TGCGCCAGCAGCCAAGAAGAGGGACAGACGGCATATGGCTACACCTTC.

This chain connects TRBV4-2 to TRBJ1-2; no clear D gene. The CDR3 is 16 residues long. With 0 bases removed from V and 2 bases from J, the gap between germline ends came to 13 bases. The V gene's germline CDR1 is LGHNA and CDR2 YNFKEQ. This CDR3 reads CASSQEGGGGNYGYTF. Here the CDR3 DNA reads TGTGCCAGCAGCCAAGAAGGCGGCGGAGGAAACTATGGCTACACCTTC.

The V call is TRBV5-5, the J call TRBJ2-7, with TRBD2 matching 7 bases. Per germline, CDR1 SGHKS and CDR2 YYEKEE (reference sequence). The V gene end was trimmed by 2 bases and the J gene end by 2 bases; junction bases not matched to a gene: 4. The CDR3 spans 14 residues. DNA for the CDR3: TGTGCCAGCAGCTTTTGGGGGGGACCCTACGAGCAGTACTTC. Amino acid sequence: CASSFWGGPYEQYF.

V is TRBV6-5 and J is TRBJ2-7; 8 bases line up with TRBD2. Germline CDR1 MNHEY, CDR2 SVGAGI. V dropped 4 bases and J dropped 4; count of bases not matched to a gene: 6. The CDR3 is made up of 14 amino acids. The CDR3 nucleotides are TGTGCCAGCAGTTTGGGCGGGAGGTCTTACGAGCAGTACTTC. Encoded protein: CASSLGGRSYEQYF.

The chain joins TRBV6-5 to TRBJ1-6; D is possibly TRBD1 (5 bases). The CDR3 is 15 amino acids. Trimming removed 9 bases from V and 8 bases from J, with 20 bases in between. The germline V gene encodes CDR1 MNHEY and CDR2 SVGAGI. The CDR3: CASTHLPRGDSPLHF. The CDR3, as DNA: TGTGCCAGTACCCACCTTCCACGGGGGGATTCACCCCTCCACTTT.

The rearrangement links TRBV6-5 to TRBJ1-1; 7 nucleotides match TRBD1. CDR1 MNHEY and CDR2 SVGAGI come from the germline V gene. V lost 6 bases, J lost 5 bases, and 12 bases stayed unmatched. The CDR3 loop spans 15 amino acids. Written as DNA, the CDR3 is TGTGCCAGCAGCAAAGACAGGGCGAGGGGGACTGAAGCTTTCTTT. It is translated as CASSKDRARGTEAFF.

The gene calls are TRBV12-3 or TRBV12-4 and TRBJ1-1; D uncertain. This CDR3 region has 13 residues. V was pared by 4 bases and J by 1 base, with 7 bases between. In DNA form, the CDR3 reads TGTGCCAGCAGTTATTCTTCGAACACTGAAGCTTTCTTT. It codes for CASSYSSNTEAFF.

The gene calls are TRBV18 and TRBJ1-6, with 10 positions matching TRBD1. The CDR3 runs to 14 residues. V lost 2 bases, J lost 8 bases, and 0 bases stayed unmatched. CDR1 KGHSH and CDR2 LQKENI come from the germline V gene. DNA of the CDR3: TGTGCCAGCTCACCAGGGACAGGGGATTCACCCCTCCACTTT. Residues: CASSPGTGDSPLHF. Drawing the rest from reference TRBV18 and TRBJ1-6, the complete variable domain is NAGVMQNPRHLVRRRGQEARLRCSPMKGHSHVYWYRQLPEEGLKFMVYLQKENIIDESGMPKERFSAEFPKEGPSILRIQQVVRGDSAAYFCASSPGTGDSPLHFGNGTRLTVT.

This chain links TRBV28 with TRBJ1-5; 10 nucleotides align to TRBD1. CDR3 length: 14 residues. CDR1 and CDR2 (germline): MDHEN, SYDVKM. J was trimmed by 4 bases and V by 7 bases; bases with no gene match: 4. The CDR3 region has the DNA TGTGCCAGCATGGGGGGACAGGGGAATCAGCCCCAGCATTTT. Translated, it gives CASMGGQGNQPQHF.

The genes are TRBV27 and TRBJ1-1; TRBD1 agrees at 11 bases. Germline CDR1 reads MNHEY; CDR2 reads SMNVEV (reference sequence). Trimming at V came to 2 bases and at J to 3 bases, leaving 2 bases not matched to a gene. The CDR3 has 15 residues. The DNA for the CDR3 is TGTGCCAGCAGTTTAGGACAGGGGGCTCACACTGAAGCTTTCTTT. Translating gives CASSLGQGAHTEAFF.

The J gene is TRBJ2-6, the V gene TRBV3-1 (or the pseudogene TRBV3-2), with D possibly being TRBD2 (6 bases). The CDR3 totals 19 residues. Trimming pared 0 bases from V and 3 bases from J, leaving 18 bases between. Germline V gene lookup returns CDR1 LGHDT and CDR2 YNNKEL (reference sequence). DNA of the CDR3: TGTGCCAGCAGCCAAGATGGGGGACTTCTGCTGTATGGGGCCAACGTCCTGACTTTC. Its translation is CASSQDGGLLLYGANVLTF.

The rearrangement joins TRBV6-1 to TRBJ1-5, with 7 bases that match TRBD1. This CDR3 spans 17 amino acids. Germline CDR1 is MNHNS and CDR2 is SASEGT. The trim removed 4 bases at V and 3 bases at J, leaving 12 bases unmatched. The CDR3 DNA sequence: TGTGCCAGCAGTGGGAGACCGGGACAGAATTACAATCAGCCCCAGCATTTT. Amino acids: CASSGRPGQNYNQPQHF.

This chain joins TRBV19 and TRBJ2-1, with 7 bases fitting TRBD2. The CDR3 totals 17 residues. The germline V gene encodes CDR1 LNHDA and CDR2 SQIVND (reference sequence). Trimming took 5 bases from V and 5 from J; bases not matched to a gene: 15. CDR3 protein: CASSPGTNVPTDNEQFF. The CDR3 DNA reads TGTGCCAGTAGTCCCGGGACTAACGTACCGACGGACAATGAGCAGTTCTTC.

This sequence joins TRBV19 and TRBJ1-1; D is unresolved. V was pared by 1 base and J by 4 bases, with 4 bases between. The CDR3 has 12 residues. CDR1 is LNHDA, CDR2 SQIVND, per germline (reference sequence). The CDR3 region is CASSIGSTEAFF. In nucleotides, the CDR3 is TGTGCCAGTAGTATAGGTAGCACTGAAGCTTTCTTT.

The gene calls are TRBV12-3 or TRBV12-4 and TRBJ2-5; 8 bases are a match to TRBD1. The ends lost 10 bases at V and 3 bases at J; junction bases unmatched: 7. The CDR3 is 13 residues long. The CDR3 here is CATGTGLEETQYF. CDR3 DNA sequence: TGTGCCACAGGGACAGGCTTGGAAGAGACCCAGTACTTC.